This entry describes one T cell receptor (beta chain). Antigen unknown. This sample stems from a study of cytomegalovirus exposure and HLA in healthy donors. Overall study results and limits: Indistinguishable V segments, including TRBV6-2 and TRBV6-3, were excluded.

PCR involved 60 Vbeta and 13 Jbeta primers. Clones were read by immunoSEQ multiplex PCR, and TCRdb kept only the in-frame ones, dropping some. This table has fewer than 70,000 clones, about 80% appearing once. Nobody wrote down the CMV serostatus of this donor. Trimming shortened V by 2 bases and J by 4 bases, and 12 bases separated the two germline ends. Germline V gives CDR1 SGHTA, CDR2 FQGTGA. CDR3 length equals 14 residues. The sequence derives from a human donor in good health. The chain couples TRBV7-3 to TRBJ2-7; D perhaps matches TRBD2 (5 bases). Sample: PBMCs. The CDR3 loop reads CASSLAPGNYEQYF. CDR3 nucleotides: TGTGCCAGCAGCTTAGCCCCGGGGAATTACGAGCAGTACTTC.